Listed below are T cell receptor beta chains from one sample, sequenced in a study of blood T cell repertoires in COVID-19. The protocol was immunoSEQ multiplex PCR, while the TCRdb copy is restricted to in-frame clones and leaves out a portion. The data show tens of thousands of clones, around three quarters seen once. Sequenced material: peripheral blood. These receptors all come from a human donor in a cohort sampled during active COVID-19. Both conserved end residues are part of each CDR3. Fields, in order: D gene, V gene, clone size, J gene, CDR3 protein, CDR3 DNA. A D gene is named only where the DNA matches it firmly. Clone size appears in some rows only: once, few, many, or a class for an expanded clone.

>-|TRBV5-1|-|TRBJ2-2
CASSPDTANTGELFF
TGCGCCAGCAGCCCGGACACTGCGAACACCGGGGAGCTGTTTTTT
>-|TRBV21-1|few|TRBJ1-4
CASRTGGEKLFF
TGTGCCAGCAGGACAGGGGGTGAAAAACTGTTTTTT
>TRBD2|TRBV5-4|-|TRBJ2-3
CASSPGGLAGIDTQYF
TGTGCCAGCAGCCCCGGGGGGCTAGCGGGAATAGATACGCAGTATTTT
>-|TRBV28|-|TRBJ1-1
CASSFPRGPVEAFF
TGTGCCAGCAGTTTCCCCCGAGGTCCAGTGGAGGCTTTCTTT
>-|TRBV5-1|-|TRBJ2-7
CASSMGADYEQYF
TGCGCCAGCAGCATGGGAGCGGACTACGAGCAGTACTTC
>TRBD1|TRBV5-1|-|TRBJ2-7
CASSFERGRYEQYF
TGCGCCAGCAGCTTCGAGAGGGGGCGATACGAGCAGTACTTC
>-|TRBV28|once|TRBJ1-1
CASSGGWDTEAFF
TGTGCCAGCAGTGGCGGGTGGGACACTGAAGCTTTCTTT
>TRBD1|TRBV18|-|TRBJ1-5
CASSKSGGPQPQHF
TGTGCCAGCTCCAAGTCAGGGGGCCCTCAGCCCCAGCATTTT
>-|TRBV5-5|-|TRBJ1-4
CASSLGTPEKLFF
TGTGCCAGCAGCTTAGGGACACCCGAAAAACTGTTTTTT
>TRBD2|TRBV6-5|-|TRBJ2-7
CASTDGGTYEQYF
TGTGCCAGCACGGACGGGGGGACCTACGAGCAGTACTTC
>TRBD2|TRBV5-6|once|TRBJ2-1
CASSPRTSGRAPGEQFF
TGTGCCAGCAGTCCTAGGACTAGCGGGAGAGCTCCGGGTGAGCAGTTCTTC
>-|TRBV4-1|-|TRBJ1-2
CASSQGFKQNYGYTF
TGCGCCAGCAGCCAAGGTTTTAAACAGAACTATGGCTACACCTTC
>TRBD1|TRBV5-4|-|TRBJ1-1
CASSSFTGGTEAFF
TGTGCCAGCAGCTCATTTACAGGGGGAACTGAAGCTTTCTTT
>TRBD2|TRBV6-5|-|TRBJ2-7
CASSMLAEYEQYF
TGTGCCAGCAGTATGCTAGCGGAATACGAGCAGTACTTC
>-|TRBV30|-|TRBJ1-6
CAWSVEANSPLHF
TGTGCCTGGAGTGTTGAGGCTAATTCACCCCTCCACTTT
>TRBD1|TRBV5-1|-|TRBJ2-7
CASRTSTRQGSDEQYF
TGCGCCAGCAGAACGTCCACTCGACAGGGTTCTGACGAGCAGTACTTC
>TRBD2|TRBV6-5|-|TRBJ2-3
CASSYRGLAGTDTQYF
TGTGCCAGCAGTTACAGGGGACTAGCGGGCACAGATACGCAGTATTTT
>-|TRBV6-6|-|TRBJ2-1
CASSYPTDYNEQFF
TGTGCCAGCAGTTACCCGACAGATTACAATGAGCAGTTCTTC
>-|TRBV24-1|-|TRBJ1-1
CATSDSGGLATEAFF
TGTGCCACCAGTGATTCGGGGGGTCTCGCCACTGAAGCTTTCTTT
>-|TRBV7-6|-|TRBJ1-1
CASSLVVGGGTEAFF
TGTGCCAGCAGCTTAGTCGTGGGGGGAGGCACTGAAGCTTTCTTT
>-|TRBV9|-|TRBJ2-6
CASSPGRGVSGANVLTF
TGTGCCAGCAGCCCGGGCAGGGGAGTCTCTGGGGCCAACGTCCTGACTTTC
>-|TRBV5-1|few|TRBJ1-5
CASSLAPSTGGNQPQHF
TGCGCCAGCAGCTTGGCACCATCAACAGGAGGCAATCAGCCCCAGCATTTT
>TRBD2|TRBV28|-|TRBJ2-3
CASSMTSGGLTDTQYF
TGTGCCAGCAGCATGACTAGCGGGGGGCTTACAGATACGCAGTATTTT
>-|TRBV6-1|-|TRBJ1-2
CASSELPTGPLGYTF
TGTGCCAGCAGTGAACTGCCGACAGGTCCGTTGGGCTACACCTTC
>-|TRBV4-2|-|TRBJ2-7
CASSQEGSRVNEQYF
TGTGCCAGCAGCCAAGAAGGGTCCAGGGTTAACGAGCAGTACTTC
>-|TRBV15|-|TRBJ2-7
CATSRSRVGYEQYF
TGTGCCACCAGCAGATCCAGGGTGGGCTACGAGCAGTACTTC
>TRBD2|TRBV28|-|TRBJ2-4
CASSGSGRPQGLAKNIQYF
TGTGCCAGCAGTGGTAGCGGGAGGCCCCAAGGTTTAGCCAAAAACATTCAGTACTTC
>-|TRBV24-1|-|TRBJ1-5
CATSPGGDRGNQPQHF
TGTGCCACCTCGCCCGGCGGGGACCGAGGCAATCAGCCCCAGCATTTT
>-|TRBV7-6|few|TRBJ2-1
CASSLEAGFQFF
TGTGCCAGCAGCTTAGAGGCCGGGTTCCAGTTCTTC
>-|TRBV6-5|-|TRBJ2-7
CASMGRARYEQYF
TGTGCCAGCATGGGCAGGGCCCGCTACGAGCAGTACTTC
>TRBD2|TRBV5-8|-|TRBJ2-7
CASSLDLAGVPEQYF
TGTGCCAGCAGCTTGGATCTAGCGGGAGTGCCCGAGCAGTACTTC
>-|TRBV15|few|TRBJ1-1
CATSRSLVPENTEAFF
TGTGCCACCAGCAGATCACTGGTTCCTGAAAACACTGAAGCTTTCTTT
>-|TRBV19|-|TRBJ2-7
CASSIASDSEQYF
TGTGCCAGTAGTATCGCCTCCGACAGCGAGCAGTACTTC
>-|TRBV5-4|few|TRBJ2-7
CASSPAAGLLEQYF
TGTGCCAGCAGCCCTGCGGCGGGGCTGCTCGAGCAGTACTTC
>TRBD1|TRBV30|-|TRBJ1-5
CAFRTGDSNQPQHF
TGTGCCTTCCGGACAGGGGACAGCAATCAGCCCCAGCATTTT
>-|TRBV6-5|-|TRBJ1-3
CASSYTGAGNTIYF
TGTGCCAGCAGTTACACCGGAGCTGGAAACACCATATATTTT
>-|TRBV27|few|TRBJ2-1
CASGGAPYNEQFF
TGTGCCAGCGGGGGGGCGCCCTACAATGAGCAGTTCTTC
>TRBD2|TRBV7-9|-|TRBJ2-3
CASSYWTSGSADTQYF
TGTGCCAGCAGTTATTGGACTAGCGGGAGTGCTGATACGCAGTATTTT
>TRBD2|TRBV7-8|once|TRBJ2-7
CASSQSGLAGTYEQYF
TGTGCCAGCAGCCAAAGTGGTCTAGCGGGAACCTACGAGCAGTACTTC
>-|TRBV29-1|once|TRBJ1-3
CSVDPGSGNTIYF
TGCAGCGTTGACCCGGGCTCTGGAAACACCATATATTTT
>TRBD1|TRBV27|-|TRBJ2-3
CASSQTGDTQYF
TGTGCCAGCAGTCAGACAGGGGATACGCAGTATTTT
>-|TRBV24-1|-|TRBJ2-5
CATSDQYQETQYF
TGTGCCACCAGTGATCAGTACCAAGAGACCCAGTACTTC
>-|TRBV5-6|-|TRBJ1-5
CASSLGGQSSNQPQHF
TGTGCCAGCAGCTTGGGGGGACAAAGTAGCAATCAGCCCCAGCATTTT
>-|TRBV21-1|-|TRBJ1-5
CASSLLPTVNSNQPQHF
TGTGCCAGCAGCCTACTACCTACGGTGAATAGCAATCAGCCCCAGCATTTT
>TRBD2|TRBV4-1|-|TRBJ2-5
CASSQEGTSGGTHLQETQYF
TGCGCCAGCAGCCAAGAAGGGACTAGCGGGGGAACCCACCTCCAAGAGACCCAGTACTTC
>TRBD1|TRBV13|-|TRBJ2-7
CASSYNRGQSEQYF
TGTGCCAGCAGCTACAACAGGGGGCAAAGCGAGCAGTACTTC
>-|TRBV5-1|-|TRBJ2-5
CASNRESETQYF
TGCGCCAGCAACAGGGAGTCAGAGACCCAGTACTTC
>-|TRBV3-1/TRBV3-2|few|TRBJ2-1
CASSQAGGSSYNEQFF
TGTGCCAGCAGTCAAGCAGGAGGGAGCTCCTACAATGAGCAGTTCTTC
>TRBD1|TRBV5-4|-|TRBJ1-6
CASSPGQGTNSPLHF
TGTGCCAGCAGCCCCGGACAGGGGACGAATTCACCCCTCCACTTT
>TRBD1|TRBV23-1|-|TRBJ1-4
CASSQSLGTGVRKTVF
TGCGCCAGCAGTCAATCGTTGGGGACAGGGGTTCGAAAAACTGTTTTT
>-|TRBV7-9|few|TRBJ1-5
CASSVHGGVEPQHF
TGTGCCAGCAGCGTACATGGGGGGGTTGAGCCCCAGCATTTT
>-|TRBV5-5|once|TRBJ1-4
CASSLAEGSGKLFF
TGTGCCAGCAGCTTGGCCGAGGGATCGGGAAAACTGTTTTTT
>TRBD1|TRBV28|-|TRBJ2-7
CASLDRGSYEQYF
TGTGCCAGCCTCGACAGGGGGTCTTACGAGCAGTACTTC